These T cell receptor beta chains were read from a single sample in a study of blood T cell repertoires in COVID-19. Libraries were prepared by immunoSEQ multiplex PCR; TCRdb keeps only in-frame clonotypes and omits some of them. The profile shows approximately 92,000 clones, 82% of them singletons. Specimen: peripheral blood. These receptors came from an elderly man with acute or convalescent COVID-19. CDR3s include the opening cysteine and the closing phenylalanine or tryptophan. D genes are given only for firm matches. For some rows the clone size is stated as once, few or many, or as a class when expanded; others skip it.

V gene	J gene	D gene	clone size	CDR3 protein	CDR3 DNA
TRBV2	TRBJ2-7	.	.	CASSPRLYYEQYF	TGTGCCAGCAGTCCCCGACTATACTACGAGCAGTACTTC
TRBV4-3	TRBJ2-5	.	once	CASSQDGGADETQYF	TGCGCCAGCAGCCAAGATGGGGGGGCGGATGAGACCCAGTACTTC
TRBV12-3/TRBV12-4	TRBJ2-7	.	once	CASSNRIPYEQYF	TGTGCCAGCAGTAACAGGATACCCTACGAGCAGTACTTC
TRBV29-1	TRBJ1-1	TRBD1	.	CSVELTGKRTEAFF	TGCAGCGTTGAATTGACAGGGAAGAGGACTGAAGCTTTCTTT
TRBV25-1	TRBJ2-2	.	.	CASKGGGRDTGELFF	TGTGCCAGCAAAGGCGGCGGGCGGGACACCGGGGAGCTGTTTTTT
TRBV27	TRBJ2-3	.	.	CASSRQSSRELPPTDTQYF	TGTGCCAGCAGTCGGCAATCCTCGAGGGAACTCCCCCCCACAGATACGCAGTATTTT
TRBV6-5	TRBJ1-5	.	.	CASSQGTSNQPQHF	TGTGCCAGCAGCCAGGGTACGAGCAATCAGCCCCAGCATTTT
TRBV10-1	TRBJ2-3	.	.	CASSAGQSTDTQYF	TGCGCCAGCAGTGCTGGACAGAGCACAGATACGCAGTATTTT
TRBV30	TRBJ2-3	.	.	CAWSPGTDTQYF	TGTGCCTGGAGCCCGGGGACAGATACGCAGTATTTT
TRBV9	TRBJ2-7	.	.	CASSVTGTSSYEQYF	TGTGCCAGCAGCGTAACTGGGACAAGCTCCTACGAGCAGTACTTC
TRBV3-1/TRBV3-2	TRBJ1-2	TRBD1	.	CASSPSGTGIDLAKGYTF	TGTGCCAGCAGCCCTTCCGGGACAGGGATTGATTTAGCCAAGGGCTACACCTTC
TRBV19	TRBJ1-1	TRBD1	.	CASSIAGDRLRGTEAFF	TGTGCCAGTAGTATAGCCGGGGACAGACTTAGGGGCACTGAAGCTTTCTTT
TRBV3-1/TRBV3-2	TRBJ2-7	TRBD1	.	CASSQDRRQGSYEQYF	TGTGCCAGCAGCCAAGATAGGAGACAGGGCTCCTACGAGCAGTACTTC
TRBV4-3	TRBJ2-1	TRBD2	.	CASSQIEGLADNEQFF	TGCGCCAGCAGCCAAATCGAGGGACTAGCGGACAATGAGCAGTTCTTC
TRBV28	TRBJ2-7	.	few	CASHSGFFYEQYF	TGTGCCAGCCACTCCGGGTTTTTCTACGAGCAGTACTTC
TRBV19	TRBJ2-7	.	.	CATSGLSYEQYF	TGTGCCACCTCCGGTCTCTCCTACGAGCAGTACTTC
TRBV27	TRBJ2-1	.	.	CASSLRQNRVQFF	TGTGCCAGCAGTTTAAGGCAGAACAGGGTCCAGTTCTTC
TRBV6-2/TRBV6-3	TRBJ1-5	.	few	CASSRGLSNQPQHF	TGTGCCAGCAGCCGGGGCCTTAGCAATCAGCCCCAGCATTTT
TRBV15	TRBJ1-5	.	.	CATSRDPAGNQPQHF	TGTGCCACCAGCAGAGATCCGGCAGGGAATCAGCCCCAGCATTTT
TRBV6-2/TRBV6-3	TRBJ1-6	.	.	CASSSHSSNSPLHF	TGTGCCAGCAGTTCCCACTCCTCTAATTCACCCCTCCACTTT
TRBV30	TRBJ1-4	TRBD1	.	CAWSRGPNEKLFF	TGTGCCTGGAGCAGGGGGCCTAATGAAAAACTGTTTTTT
TRBV19	TRBJ1-3	.	.	CASRIQASGNTIYF	TGTGCCAGTAGGATACAGGCTTCTGGAAACACCATATATTTT